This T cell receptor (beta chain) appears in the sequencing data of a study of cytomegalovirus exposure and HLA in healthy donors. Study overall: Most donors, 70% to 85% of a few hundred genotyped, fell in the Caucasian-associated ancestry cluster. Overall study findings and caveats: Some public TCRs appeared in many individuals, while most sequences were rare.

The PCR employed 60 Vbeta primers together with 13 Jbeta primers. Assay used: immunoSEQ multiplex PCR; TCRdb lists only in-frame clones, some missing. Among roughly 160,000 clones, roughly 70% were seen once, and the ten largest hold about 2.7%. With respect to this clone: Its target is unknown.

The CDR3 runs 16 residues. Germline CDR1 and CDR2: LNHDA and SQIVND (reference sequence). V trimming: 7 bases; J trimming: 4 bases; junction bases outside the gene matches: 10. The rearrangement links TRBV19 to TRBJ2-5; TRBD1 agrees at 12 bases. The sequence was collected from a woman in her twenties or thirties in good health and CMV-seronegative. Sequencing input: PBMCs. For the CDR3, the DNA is TGTGCCAGTACCACACGCGGGACAGGGGGCGGAGAGACCCAGTACTTC. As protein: CASTTRGTGGGETQYF. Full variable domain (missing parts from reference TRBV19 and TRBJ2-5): DGGITQSPKYLFRKEGQNVTLSCEQNLNHDAMYWYRQDPGQGLRLIYYSQIVNDFQKGDIAEGYSVSREKKESFPLTVTSAQKNPTAFYLCASTTRGTGGGETQYFGPGTRLLVL.